This paragraph reports one TCR beta chain. Sequencing was performed with immunoSEQ multiplex PCR; in TCRdb, only in-frame clones are kept and a portion is missing. The profile shows around 300,000 clones, 80% to 90% of them singletons. The data originate from a study of blood T cell repertoires in COVID-19. Study-level information: COVID-19 samples, acute and convalescent, were from the United States, Italy and Spain. T cells, B-cell-depleted T cells, or PBMCs supplied cDNA or gDNA.

The CDR3 contains 17 residues. Between the trimmed V and J ends, which lost 4 bases and 0 bases, there was a span of 13 bases. Germline values: CDR1 LNHDA, CDR2 SQIVND (reference sequence). The sequencing input was PBMCs or T cells enriched from blood (not recorded which). The clonotype was recovered from a woman younger than 30 who had recovered from COVID-19. This sequence joins TRBV19 and TRBJ1-6, with no clear D. The CDR3 DNA reads as TGTGCCAGTAGTAGGAGGGTTGGGAGCTCCTATAATTCACCCCTCCACTTT. It encodes CASSRRVGSSYNSPLHF. Full variable domain (outside the CDR3, taken from reference TRBV19 and TRBJ1-6): DGGITQSPKYLFRKEGQNVTLSCEQNLNHDAMYWYRQDPGQGLRLIYYSQIVNDFQKGDIAEGYSVSREKKESFPLTVTSAQKNPTAFYLCASSRRVGSSYNSPLHFGNGTRLTVT.